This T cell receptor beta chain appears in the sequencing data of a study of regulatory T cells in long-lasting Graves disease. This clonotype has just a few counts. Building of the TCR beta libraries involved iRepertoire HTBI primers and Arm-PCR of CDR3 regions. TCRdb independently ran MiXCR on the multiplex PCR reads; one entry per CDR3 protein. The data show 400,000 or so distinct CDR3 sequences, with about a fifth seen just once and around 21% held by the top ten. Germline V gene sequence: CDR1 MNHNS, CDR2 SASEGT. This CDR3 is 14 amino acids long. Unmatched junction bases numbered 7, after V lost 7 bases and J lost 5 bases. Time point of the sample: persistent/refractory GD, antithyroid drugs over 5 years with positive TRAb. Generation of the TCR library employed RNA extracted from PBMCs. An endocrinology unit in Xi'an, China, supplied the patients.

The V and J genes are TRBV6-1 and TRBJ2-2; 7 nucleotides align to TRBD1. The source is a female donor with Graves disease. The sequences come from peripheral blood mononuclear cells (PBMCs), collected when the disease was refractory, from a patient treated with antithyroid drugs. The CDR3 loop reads CASNPPTGTGELFF. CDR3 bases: TGTGCCAGCAATCCCCCGACAGGGACCGGGGAGCTGTTTTTT.